One sample yielded the 24 T cell receptor beta chains listed below, sequenced in a study of long-term antiretroviral therapy in people with HIV. Survey-level immunoSEQ v3.0 assays were run. The repertoire was sequenced with immunoSEQ multiplex PCR; TCRdb's copy has only in-frame clones and lacks some. The data hold about 21,000 clones, with 79% observed a single time. This specimen was unsorted PBMCs, taken 4.1 years after starting antiretroviral therapy. The source is a middle-aged woman with HIV.

V usage is TRBV19 and J usage is TRBJ2-7; D is perhaps TRBD2 (5 bases). V dropped 5 bases and J dropped 4 bases, with 15 bases sitting between them. The germline V gene has CDR1 LNHDA and CDR2 SQIVND (reference sequence). There are 14 residues in the CDR3. The CDR3 loop reads CASSVSLGEYEQYF. CDR3 DNA sequence: TGTGCCAGTAGTGTCAGCCTCGGGGAGTACGAGCAGTACTTC.

The V gene is TRBV4-1, the J gene TRBJ2-1; tentative D call: TRBD2 (5 bases). The length of the CDR3 is 13 residues. Per the germline V gene, CDR1 is MGHRA and CDR2 is YSYEKL. The V end was cut by 0 bases, the J end by 10 bases, with 10 bases between. This chain's CDR3 is CASSQDSRGEQFF. The DNA of the CDR3 is TGCGCCAGCAGCCAAGATTCCCGGGGAGAGCAGTTCTTC.

This clone has only a few counts. The V and J genes are TRBV29-1 and TRBJ2-7, with D unclear. V was pared by 3 bases and J by 3 bases, with 9 bases between. CDR1 and CDR2 from the germline V gene are SQVTM and ANQGSEA. This CDR3 has 12 amino acids. The CDR3 is CSVEDGFYEQYF. CDR3 sequence (DNA): TGCAGCGTTGAGGACGGATTCTACGAGCAGTACTTC.

The chain links TRBV6-5 to TRBJ1-6, with TRBD1 as a possible D gene (6 bases). Trimming took 6 bases from V and 0 from J, leaving 12 bases between them. Germline V lookup: CDR1 MNHEY, CDR2 SVGAGI. The CDR3 has 16 amino acids. The DNA for the CDR3 is TGTGCCAGCAGGTACAGGGAGAGCTCCTATAATTCACCCCTCCACTTT. It yields the protein CASRYRESSYNSPLHF.

The chain carries TRBV4-1 and TRBJ1-5; D is perhaps TRBD1 (5 bases). Germline V gene lookup returns CDR1 MGHRA and CDR2 YSYEKL. V shed 6 bases and J shed 1 base, with 10 bases lying between them. This CDR3 is built from 14 residues. This chain's CDR3 is CASSRGESNQPQHF. The CDR3 region has the DNA TGCGCCAGCAGTCGAGGGGAGAGCAATCAGCCCCAGCATTTT.

CDR3 DNA sequence: TGTGCCAGCAGCTGGGGACAGGGGGACACTGAAGCTTTCTTT. Amino acids: CASSWGQGDTEAFF. This chain uses TRBV5-4 with TRBJ1-1, with TRBD1 matching 11 bases. This CDR3 comprises 14 residues. With V trimmed by 3 bases and J by 3 bases, 1 base remained unmatched. CDR1 and CDR2 from the germline V gene are SGHNT and YYREEE (reference sequence).

The chain employs TRBV15 and TRBJ2-7; D unclear. Germline V gene lookup returns CDR1 LNHNV and CDR2 YYDKDF (reference sequence). The CDR3 covers 16 residues. Trimming removed 5 bases at V and 2 bases at J, with 19 bases between. Written as DNA, the CDR3 is TGTGCCACCAGCCCCCTGGTTCCTGGCAGCACCTACGAGCAGTACTTC. It codes for CATSPLVPGSTYEQYF. The variable domain in full, with the rest retrieved from reference TRBV15 and TRBJ2-7, is DAMVIQNPRYQVTQFGKPVTLSCSQTLNHNVMYWYQQKSSQAPKLLFHYYDKDFNNEADTPDNFQSRRPNTSFCFLDIRSPGLGDTAMYLCATSPLVPGSTYEQYFGPGTRLTVT.

The chain carries TRBV6-1 and TRBJ2-7, with 10 bases lining up with TRBD2. Germline V lookup: CDR1 MNHNS, CDR2 SASEGT. The CDR3 spans 14 residues. V was pared by 7 bases and J by 2 bases, with 5 bases of the junction left unmatched. The CDR3 reads CASTRLAGPYEQYF. The CDR3 coding sequence is TGTGCCAGCACCAGACTAGCGGGTCCCTACGAGCAGTACTTC.

In this sample, this clone turned up a few times. The chain employs TRBV2 and TRBJ1-1; D remains ambiguous. CDR3 length equals 11 residues. Trimming took 4 bases from V and 2 from J, leaving 2 bases between them. CDR1 is SNHLY and CDR2 is FYNNEI in the germline V gene. The CDR3 here is CASSANTEAFF. The CDR3, as DNA: TGTGCCAGCAGTGCCAACACTGAAGCTTTCTTT.

This chain joins TRBV6-5 and TRBJ2-7, with a possible D match to TRBD1 (5 bases). Trimming took 0 bases from V and 0 from J, leaving 9 bases between them. Germline V gene lookup returns CDR1 MNHEY and CDR2 SVGAGI. The CDR3 totals 15 residues. The CDR3 coding sequence is TGTGCCAGCAGTTACTCGACAGAATACTCCTACGAGCAGTACTTC. Its translation is CASSYSTEYSYEQYF.

This clone was counted only a few times. V usage is TRBV15 and J usage is TRBJ1-1, with D unresolved. V gave up 5 bases and J gave up 0 bases, with 7 bases separating them. Germline V gene lookup returns CDR1 LNHNV and CDR2 YYDKDF (reference sequence). The length of the CDR3 is 13 residues. The CDR3 sequence is CATSHSMNTEAFF. CDR3 bases: TGTGCCACCAGCCACAGCATGAACACTGAAGCTTTCTTT.

The chain is built from TRBV21-1 and TRBJ1-1; TRBD1, the D gene given by the table, was not confirmed from the DNA. TRBV21-1 is a documented pseudogene. The CDR3 sequence is 14 residues long. The CDR3 is CASSYPGGWTEAFF. In nucleotides, the CDR3 is TGTGCCAGCAGCTATCCAGGGGGGTGGACTGAAGCTTTCTTT.

The chain couples TRBV4-3 to TRBJ2-2, with D perhaps TRBD1 (5 bases). CDR1 LGHNA and CDR2 YSLEER come from the germline V gene. With 5 bases removed from V and 6 bases from J, the gap between germline ends came to 13 bases. The CDR3 is made up of 14 amino acids. CDR3 DNA: TGCGCCAGCAGCTACCGTGAAGGGGCCGGGGAGCTGTTTTTT. Protein product: CASSYREGAGELFF.

V and J are TRBV19 and TRBJ2-1, with TRBD1 as a possible D gene (5 bases). Germline values: CDR1 LNHDA, CDR2 SQIVND (reference sequence). This CDR3 region has 15 residues. With 5 bases removed from V and 0 bases from J, the gap between germline ends came to 11 bases. The CDR3 sequence is CASSPDSSSYNEQFF. CDR3 coding DNA: TGTGCCAGTAGTCCCGACAGCAGCTCCTACAATGAGCAGTTCTTC.

This chain uses TRBV11-3 with TRBJ2-7, with TRBD1 identical over 12 bases. Looked up from germline, CDR1 is SGHNT and CDR2 is YENEEA. The CDR3 has 17 amino acids. The V segment lost 1 base and the J segment 6 bases; nucleotides outside the gene matches: 10. CDR3 coding DNA: TGTGCCAGCAGCTTAGGCCTCTCGGGACAGGGGGCGGGCGAGCAGTACTTC. This translates into CASSLGLSGQGAGEQYF.

The chain carries TRBV18 and TRBJ2-7; D might be TRBD1 (6 bases). V lost 3 bases to trimming and J lost 3 bases, with 15 bases between them. Per germline, CDR1 KGHSH and CDR2 LQKENI. CDR3 length: 15 amino acids. The DNA of the CDR3 is TGTGCCAGCTCACCCCCAGACAGGCCTAGCTACGAGCAGTACTTC. Encoded protein: CASSPPDRPSYEQYF.

The V and J genes are TRBV9 and TRBJ2-5; D unresolved. The length of the CDR3 is 14 residues. V gave up 0 bases and J gave up 2 bases, with 8 bases separating them. CDR1 is SGDLS and CDR2 is YYNGEE in the germline V gene. The CDR3: CASSVGPTQETQYF. CDR3 bases: TGTGCCAGCAGCGTAGGGCCTACGCAAGAGACCCAGTACTTC.

This rearrangement joins TRBV29-1 to TRBJ2-3, with 13 bases lining up with TRBD2. Germline CDR1 and CDR2: SQVTM and ANQGSEA. J was trimmed by 0 bases and V by 4 bases; bases with no gene match: 4. The CDR3 has 16 amino acids. The CDR3 is CSVVGLAGTSTDTQYF. The CDR3 DNA follows: TGCAGCGTTGTGGGACTAGCGGGGACTAGCACAGATACGCAGTATTTT.

The J gene is TRBJ2-7, the V gene TRBV19, with a possible D match to TRBD2 (5 bases). Trimming pared 5 bases from V and 2 bases from J, leaving 19 bases between. Per the germline V gene, CDR1 is LNHDA and CDR2 is SQIVND (reference sequence). CDR3 length: 16 residues. CDR3 loop: CASSRERPPSTYEQYF. CDR3 nucleotide sequence: TGTGCCAGTAGTCGGGAAAGGCCCCCGTCAACCTACGAGCAGTACTTC.

This clone was seen only once. The CDR3 nucleotides read TGTGCCAGCAGCTCAACTGGAGCTAACTATGGCTACACCTTC. This sequence encodes CASSSTGANYGYTF. V and J are TRBV7-8 and TRBJ1-2; D not resolved. In germline, CDR1 is SGHVS, CDR2 FQNEAQ. V gave up 4 bases and J gave up 0 bases, with 9 bases separating them. The CDR3 spans 14 residues.

The V call is TRBV4-2, the J call TRBJ1-2; no firm D call. Trimming removed 1 base from V and 0 bases from J, with 6 bases in between. Germline CDR1 LGHNA, CDR2 YNFKEQ. This CDR3 is built from 14 residues. The CDR3 bases are TGTGCCAGCAGCCAAGTCTCGGCTAACTATGGCTACACCTTC. This sequence encodes CASSQVSANYGYTF.

This clone was seen only once. The chain couples TRBV5-6 to TRBJ1-3; perhaps TRBD1 as D (5 bases). CDR3 size: 15 residues. Trimming left V 0 bases short and J 4 bases short, with 11 bases between. The germline V gene encodes CDR1 SGHDT and CDR2 YYEEEE. DNA for the CDR3: TGTGCCAGCAGCTTGGAGGCAGGGATAGGAAACACCATATATTTT. It codes for CASSLEAGIGNTIYF. The complete variable domain, with remaining parts taken from reference TRBV5-6 and TRBJ1-3, reads DAGVTQSPTHLIKTRGQQVTLRCSPKSGHDTVSWYQQALGQGPQFIFQYYEEEERQRGNFPDRFSGHQFPNYSSELNVNALLLGDSALYLCASSLEAGIGNTIYFGEGSWLTVV.

This clone showed up just a few times. The chain uses TRBV12-5 and TRBJ2-2; D is perhaps TRBD1 or TRBD2 (5 bases each). Looked up from germline, CDR1 is LGHNT and CDR2 is FRNRAP. The V gene lost 7 bases and the J gene lost 8 bases, with 11 bases spanning the gap. This CDR3 has 12 residues. This chain's CDR3 is CASDIGAGELFF. The CDR3 bases are TGTGCTAGTGATATCGGGGCGGGGGAGCTGTTTTTT.

V usage is TRBV11-3 and J usage is TRBJ2-2; D gene unclear. V shed 2 bases and J shed 1 base, with 5 bases lying between them. The CDR3 consists of 14 residues. CDR1 and CDR2 from the germline V gene are SGHNT and YENEEA. The CDR3 sequence: CASSLIQNTGELFF. In nucleotides, the CDR3 is TGTGCCAGCAGCTTAATACAGAACACCGGGGAGCTGTTTTTT.